This TCR beta chain derives from a study of cytomegalovirus exposure and HLA in healthy donors. Primers for the PCR totalled 60 Vbeta and 13 Jbeta. Only in-frame clones appear in the TCRdb table, and some are missing; sequencing was by immunoSEQ multiplex PCR. The table lists 150,000 to 200,000 clones, 80% to 90% of them singletons. The CDR3 covers 14 residues. CDR1 MGHDK and CDR2 SYGVNS come from the germline V gene. The V end lost 0 bases, the J end lost 3 bases, and 8 bases lay between the germline ends. This receptor was obtained from a woman aged 30 to 39 in good health and CMV-seropositive. Input material: PBMCs. The chain combines TRBV25-1 with TRBJ1-2; tentative D call: TRBD1 (5 bases). DNA for the CDR3: TGTGCCAGCAGTGAATACGGCAGGGACTATGGCTACACCTTC. This gives the protein CASSEYGRDYGYTF.